The clone carrying this T cell receptor beta chain was seen once. TCRdb's copy holds only in-frame clones and misses some; the assay was immunoSEQ multiplex PCR. This sample has around 320,000 clones, with approximately 91% found just once. The sample originates from a study of blood T cell repertoires in COVID-19. As for the study in general: Nucleic acid was either cDNA or gDNA, and it came from T cells, B-cell-depleted T cells, or PBMCs.

All enrollees were roughly 18 to 95 years old and from 20 to 30 US areas. Participant-reported clinical history was the basis for cohort assignment. Exposed participants came across a COVID-19 case within 2 weeks before study entry. The germline gives CDR1 GTSNPN, CDR2 SVGIG (reference sequence). The V gene lost 3 bases and the J gene lost 7 bases, with 15 bases spanning the gap. The CDR3 is 13 residues long. Specimen: PBMCs or T cells enriched from blood (not recorded which). V and J are TRBV30 and TRBJ1-2; weak D call: TRBD1 (5 bases). The TCR sequence derives from a woman aged 25 to 39 who had been exposed to COVID-19. The CDR3: CAWSQTEGSGYTF. DNA of the CDR3: TGTGCCTGGAGCCAGACGGAGGGGTCTGGCTACACCTTC.